This T cell receptor beta chain was retrieved from a study of shared clonotypes between healthy human individuals. The V end lost 6 bases, the J end lost 4 bases, and 15 bases lay between the germline ends. CDR1 and CDR2 from the germline V gene are ENHRY and SYGVKD. This CDR3 region has 14 residues. Data came from immunoSEQ multiplex PCR; TCRdb stores just in-frame clones and leaves some out. The sample lists roughly 2.5 million clones, roughly nine tenths seen once, with over 0.12% in the top ten. This receptor was identified in a man aged 18 to 35 in good health. Sequenced material: naive CD4+ T cells sorted from blood. Subset here: CD45RA+ positively selected. V usage is TRBV10-3 and J usage is TRBJ1-1, with D possibly matching TRBD1 (5 bases). CDR3 nucleotides: TGTGCCATCAGGATCAACCCCGGGGCCACTGAAGCTTTCTTT. Amino acid sequence: CAIRINPGATEAFF.